This is a list of T cell receptor beta chains from one sample in a study of blood T cell repertoires in COVID-19. Data came from immunoSEQ multiplex PCR; TCRdb stores just in-frame clones and leaves some out. The profile shows hundreds of thousands of clones, nearly 90% of them singletons. The sample taken for sequencing was PBMCs or T cells enriched from blood (not recorded which). The receptor source for this set is a woman aged 18 to 35 with acute COVID-19. The CDR3 runs from the conserved cysteine through the conserved F or W. D genes are given only for firm matches. Clone sizes are given selectively: once, few, many, or a class where the clone is expanded.

J gene: TRBJ1-2; clone size: NA; D gene: NA; V gene: TRBV21-1; CDR3 DNA: TGTGCCAGCAGCAAAATGGGTCCCCGACTGTATGGCTACACCTTC; CDR3 protein: CASSKMGPRLYGYTF
J gene: TRBJ1-1; clone size: NA; D gene: TRBD1; V gene: TRBV7-2; CDR3 DNA: TGTGCCAGCAGCTCCCAGGGGACAGGGTATGGGGCTTTCTTT; CDR3 protein: CASSSQGTGYGAFF
J gene: TRBJ1-2; clone size: NA; D gene: NA; V gene: TRBV4-2; CDR3 DNA: TGTGCCAGCAGCCAAGGGGGACTGAGCTATGGCTACACCTTC; CDR3 protein: CASSQGGLSYGYTF
J gene: TRBJ1-3; clone size: NA; D gene: NA; V gene: TRBV6-5; CDR3 DNA: TGTGCCAGCAGTTACATGAGGGTATGGTCCCCCATATATTTT; CDR3 protein: CASSYMRVWSPIYF
J gene: TRBJ2-1; clone size: NA; D gene: TRBD2; V gene: TRBV11-3; CDR3 DNA: TGTGCCAGCAGCTTTTGGGGGGGAACGGACAATGAGCAGTTCTTC; CDR3 protein: CASSFWGGTDNEQFF
J gene: TRBJ2-2; clone size: once; D gene: NA; V gene: TRBV29-1; CDR3 DNA: TGCAGCGTCAACAGAGACACCGGGGAGCTGTTTTTT; CDR3 protein: CSVNRDTGELFF
J gene: TRBJ2-5; clone size: NA; D gene: NA; V gene: TRBV5-4; CDR3 DNA: TGTGCCAGCAGCTTCCAGGGGCAAGAGACCCAGTACTTC; CDR3 protein: CASSFQGQETQYF
J gene: TRBJ1-1; clone size: NA; D gene: NA; V gene: TRBV6-2/TRBV6-3; CDR3 DNA: TGTGCCAGCAGACCTAGCAGGGGTAGAAACATGAACACTGAAGCTTTCTTT; CDR3 protein: CASRPSRGRNMNTEAFF
J gene: TRBJ1-2; clone size: NA; D gene: NA; V gene: TRBV4-1; CDR3 DNA: TGCGCCAGCAGACTGTTGTGGGCCGACCTTAACTATGGCTACACCTTC; CDR3 protein: CASRLLWADLNYGYTF
J gene: TRBJ2-5; clone size: NA; D gene: TRBD1; V gene: TRBV3-1/TRBV3-2; CDR3 DNA: TGTGCCAGCAGCCTCGGACAGGGGCGACACCTCCAAGAGACCCAGTACTTC; CDR3 protein: CASSLGQGRHLQETQYF
J gene: TRBJ1-5; clone size: NA; D gene: NA; V gene: TRBV5-1; CDR3 DNA: TGCGCCAGCAGCTTGGGGTCAGGGCATCAGCCCCAGCATTTT; CDR3 protein: CASSLGSGHQPQHF
J gene: TRBJ1-4; clone size: NA; D gene: NA; V gene: TRBV15; CDR3 DNA: TGTGCCACCAGCGAGGTTACAACTAATGAAAAACTGTTTTTT; CDR3 protein: CATSEVTTNEKLFF
J gene: TRBJ2-3; clone size: once; D gene: NA; V gene: TRBV7-2; CDR3 DNA: TGTGCCAGCAGCTTACGTGGCGGTGGGGCCACTAGCACAGATACGCAGTATTTT; CDR3 protein: CASSLRGGGATSTDTQYF
J gene: TRBJ1-5; clone size: NA; D gene: NA; V gene: TRBV9; CDR3 DNA: TGTGCCAGCAGCGTTGAAGGACAGATTCTTAGCAATCAGCCCCAGCATTTT; CDR3 protein: CASSVEGQILSNQPQHF
J gene: TRBJ2-1; clone size: NA; D gene: NA; V gene: TRBV6-5; CDR3 DNA: TGTGCCAGCAGATCCAGTCCAGGCGTCACGAATGAGCAGTTCTTC; CDR3 protein: CASRSSPGVTNEQFF
J gene: TRBJ2-5; clone size: NA; D gene: TRBD2; V gene: TRBV7-2; CDR3 DNA: TGTGCCAGCAGCTTAGTAGCGGGGATGGGCCAAGAGACCCAGTACTTC; CDR3 protein: CASSLVAGMGQETQYF
J gene: TRBJ2-5; clone size: NA; D gene: TRBD2; V gene: TRBV19; CDR3 DNA: TGTGCCAGTAGTCCGCGGACTAGCGGGTACCAAGAGACCCAGTACTTC; CDR3 protein: CASSPRTSGYQETQYF
J gene: TRBJ2-1; clone size: NA; D gene: NA; V gene: TRBV11-1; CDR3 DNA: TGTGCCAGCAGCTTTATCTTCAGGGATAATGAGCAGTTCTTC; CDR3 protein: CASSFIFRDNEQFF
J gene: TRBJ2-7; clone size: NA; D gene: NA; V gene: TRBV7-9; CDR3 DNA: TGTGCCAGCAGCTTACAGGGACAGATGGGAGGTGAGCAGTACTTC; CDR3 protein: CASSLQGQMGGEQYF
J gene: TRBJ1-6; clone size: few; D gene: NA; V gene: TRBV7-9; CDR3 DNA: TGTGCCAGCAGCGAGGACAGACCCCTCCACTTT; CDR3 protein: CASSEDRPLHF
J gene: TRBJ1-4; clone size: NA; D gene: NA; V gene: TRBV6-9; CDR3 DNA: TGTGCCAGCAGTTATCCCAGGGGAGGGGTGGAAAAACTGTTTTTT; CDR3 protein: CASSYPRGGVEKLFF
J gene: TRBJ1-4; clone size: NA; D gene: TRBD1; V gene: TRBV27; CDR3 DNA: TGTGCCAGCAGCCGGGACAGGGGGCGAACTAATGAAAAACTGTTTTTT; CDR3 protein: CASSRDRGRTNEKLFF
J gene: TRBJ2-5; clone size: NA; D gene: NA; V gene: TRBV2; CDR3 DNA: TGTGCCAGCAACCGGGAACAAGAGACCCAGTACTTC; CDR3 protein: CASNREQETQYF
J gene: TRBJ2-7; clone size: few; D gene: NA; V gene: TRBV6-1; CDR3 DNA: TGTGCCAGCAGTGAAAAAATCGTAGACGAGCAGTACTTC; CDR3 protein: CASSEKIVDEQYF
J gene: TRBJ1-5; clone size: NA; D gene: NA; V gene: TRBV7-6; CDR3 DNA: TGTGCCAGCAGCCCCGACAGGAACGATCAGCCCCAGCATTTT; CDR3 protein: CASSPDRNDQPQHF
J gene: TRBJ1-2; clone size: NA; D gene: TRBD1; V gene: TRBV24-1; CDR3 DNA: TGTGCCACCAGTGAATCCACAGGGGGTGATGGCTACACCTTC; CDR3 protein: CATSESTGGDGYTF
J gene: TRBJ1-3; clone size: NA; D gene: NA; V gene: TRBV5-1; CDR3 DNA: TGCGCCAGCAGCTTGGCCCCGGGGGACTTCTCTGGAAACACCATATATTTT; CDR3 protein: CASSLAPGDFSGNTIYF
J gene: TRBJ1-3; clone size: NA; D gene: TRBD1; V gene: TRBV2; CDR3 DNA: TGTGCCAGCAGGGGACAGCCGGGAAACACCATATATTTT; CDR3 protein: CASRGQPGNTIYF
J gene: TRBJ1-1; clone size: NA; D gene: NA; V gene: TRBV15; CDR3 DNA: TGTGCCACCAGCAGAGTGACTTTCGGTGAAGCTTTCTTT; CDR3 protein: CATSRVTFGEAFF
J gene: TRBJ2-7; clone size: NA; D gene: NA; V gene: TRBV20-1; CDR3 DNA: TGCAGTGCGATGAGAACCTACGAGCAGTACTTC; CDR3 protein: CSAMRTYEQYF
J gene: TRBJ1-5; clone size: NA; D gene: NA; V gene: TRBV7-2; CDR3 DNA: TGTGCCAGCAGCTTAGAACAGAACCCTTATCAGCCCCAGCATTTT; CDR3 protein: CASSLEQNPYQPQHF
J gene: TRBJ1-1; clone size: NA; D gene: NA; V gene: TRBV20-1; CDR3 DNA: TGCAGTGCTAGTGGAGGGGGTGTGACTGAAGCTTTCTTT; CDR3 protein: CSASGGGVTEAFF
J gene: TRBJ1-2; clone size: few; D gene: NA; V gene: TRBV3-1/TRBV3-2; CDR3 DNA: TGTGCCAGCAGCCCCCGGGACTTCGAGGGGTATGGCTACACCTTC; CDR3 protein: CASSPRDFEGYGYTF
J gene: TRBJ1-5; clone size: NA; D gene: NA; V gene: TRBV9; CDR3 DNA: TGTGCCAGCAGCCCCCGACAGGATCTCCAGCCCCAGCATTTT; CDR3 protein: CASSPRQDLQPQHF
J gene: TRBJ2-3; clone size: NA; D gene: NA; V gene: TRBV7-9; CDR3 DNA: TGTGCCAGCAGGGAAACAGGAGATACGCAGTATTTT; CDR3 protein: CASRETGDTQYF
J gene: TRBJ1-2; clone size: NA; D gene: TRBD1; V gene: TRBV15; CDR3 DNA: TGTGCCACCAGCGGGACAGGGAACTATGGCTACACCTTC; CDR3 protein: CATSGTGNYGYTF
J gene: TRBJ1-1; clone size: NA; D gene: NA; V gene: TRBV19; CDR3 DNA: TGTGCCAGTAATAGACAGCAGAACACTGAAGCTTTCTTT; CDR3 protein: CASNRQQNTEAFF
J gene: TRBJ2-1; clone size: NA; D gene: TRBD1; V gene: TRBV6-5; CDR3 DNA: TGTGCCAGCACTTGGGGGACAGGGATCGTCGGTGAGCAGTTCTTC; CDR3 protein: CASTWGTGIVGEQFF
J gene: TRBJ2-1; clone size: NA; D gene: NA; V gene: TRBV18; CDR3 DNA: TGTGCCAGCTCACCAACGATCGGTACGATAATCGGGACAAAGCAGTTCTTC; CDR3 protein: CASSPTIGTIIGTKQFF
J gene: TRBJ2-7; clone size: NA; D gene: NA; V gene: TRBV5-1; CDR3 DNA: TGCGCCAGCAGCTTTCTAGCGAACACCTACGAGCAGTACTTC; CDR3 protein: CASSFLANTYEQYF
J gene: TRBJ1-2; clone size: NA; D gene: NA; V gene: TRBV3-1/TRBV3-2; CDR3 DNA: TGTGCCAGCAGCCAAGATGTGAAATCGGGCTATGGCTACACCTTC; CDR3 protein: CASSQDVKSGYGYTF
J gene: TRBJ2-1; clone size: NA; D gene: TRBD1; V gene: TRBV2; CDR3 DNA: TGTGCCAGCTACCCGGGACAGGGAATCGGTAATGAGCAGTTCTTC; CDR3 protein: CASYPGQGIGNEQFF
J gene: TRBJ1-6; clone size: NA; D gene: TRBD1; V gene: TRBV30; CDR3 DNA: TGTGCCAGGGACAGCCGAAATTCACCCCTCCACTTT; CDR3 protein: CARDSRNSPLHF
J gene: TRBJ1-5; clone size: NA; D gene: NA; V gene: TRBV15; CDR3 DNA: TGTGCCACCACCACGGGGGGGCAGGGCACTCAGCCCCAGCATTTT; CDR3 protein: CATTTGGQGTQPQHF
J gene: TRBJ2-7; clone size: NA; D gene: TRBD2; V gene: TRBV28; CDR3 DNA: TGTGCCAGCAGTTTTACCGGGACTAGTTCCGAGCAGTACTTC; CDR3 protein: CASSFTGTSSEQYF
J gene: TRBJ1-1; clone size: NA; D gene: NA; V gene: TRBV5-6; CDR3 DNA: TGTGCCAGCAGCCCGCAGCGACAGGTTGCCACTGAAGCTTTCTTT; CDR3 protein: CASSPQRQVATEAFF
J gene: TRBJ2-2; clone size: NA; D gene: TRBD1; V gene: TRBV6-4; CDR3 DNA: TGTGCCAGCAGCCCGACAGGGGTTGGGACCGGGGAGCTGTTTTTT; CDR3 protein: CASSPTGVGTGELFF
J gene: TRBJ2-7; clone size: NA; D gene: NA; V gene: TRBV27; CDR3 DNA: TGTGCCACCAGGGGGGAGCGGGGGGAGCAGTACTTC; CDR3 protein: CATRGERGEQYF
J gene: TRBJ2-5; clone size: NA; D gene: TRBD1; V gene: TRBV28; CDR3 DNA: TGTGCCAGCAGTCCCCCCGGCAGGGGGCGAGAGACCCAGTACTTC; CDR3 protein: CASSPPGRGRETQYF
J gene: TRBJ2-5; clone size: NA; D gene: TRBD2; V gene: TRBV2; CDR3 DNA: TGTGCCAGCAGCCAAGATCATAGAGGGACTAGCGGGAGGTTAGAGACCCAGTACTTC; CDR3 protein: CASSQDHRGTSGRLETQYF